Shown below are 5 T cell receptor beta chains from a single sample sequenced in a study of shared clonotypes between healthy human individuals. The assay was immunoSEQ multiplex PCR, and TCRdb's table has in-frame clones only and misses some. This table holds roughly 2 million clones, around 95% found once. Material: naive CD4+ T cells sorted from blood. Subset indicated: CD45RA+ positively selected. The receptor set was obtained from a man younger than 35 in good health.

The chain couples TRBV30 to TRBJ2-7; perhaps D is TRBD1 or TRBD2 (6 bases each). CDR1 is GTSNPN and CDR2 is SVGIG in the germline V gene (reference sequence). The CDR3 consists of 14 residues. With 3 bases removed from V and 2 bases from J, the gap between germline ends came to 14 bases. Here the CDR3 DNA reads TGTGCCTGGAGCCCAGGGGCGGGGACCTACGAGCAGTACTTC. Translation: CAWSPGAGTYEQYF.

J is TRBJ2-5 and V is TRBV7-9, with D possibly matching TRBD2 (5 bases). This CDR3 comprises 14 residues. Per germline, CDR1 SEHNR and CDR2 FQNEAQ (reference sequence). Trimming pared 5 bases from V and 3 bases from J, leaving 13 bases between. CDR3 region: CASSRRTGEETQYF. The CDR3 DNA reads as TGTGCCAGCAGCCGCAGGACTGGTGAAGAGACCCAGTACTTC. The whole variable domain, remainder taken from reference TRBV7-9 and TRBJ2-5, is DTGVSQNPRHKITKRGQNVTFRCDPISEHNRLYWYRQTLGQGPEFLTYFQNEAQLEKSRLLSDRFSAERPKGSFSTLEIQRTEQGDSAMYLCASSRRTGEETQYFGPGTRLLVL.

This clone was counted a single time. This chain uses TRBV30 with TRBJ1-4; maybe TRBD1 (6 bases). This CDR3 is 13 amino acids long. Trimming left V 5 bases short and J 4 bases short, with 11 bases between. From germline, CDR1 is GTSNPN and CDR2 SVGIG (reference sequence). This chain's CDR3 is CAWGTGLNEKLFF. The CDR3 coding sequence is TGTGCCTGGGGTACAGGGCTTAATGAAAAACTGTTTTTT. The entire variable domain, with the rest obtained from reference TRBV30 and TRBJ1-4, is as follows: SQTIHQWPATLVQPVGSPLSLECTVEGTSNPNLYWYRQAAGRGLQLLFYSVGIGQISSEVPQNLSASRPQDRQFILSSKKLLLSDSGFYLCAWGTGLNEKLFFGSGTQLSVL.

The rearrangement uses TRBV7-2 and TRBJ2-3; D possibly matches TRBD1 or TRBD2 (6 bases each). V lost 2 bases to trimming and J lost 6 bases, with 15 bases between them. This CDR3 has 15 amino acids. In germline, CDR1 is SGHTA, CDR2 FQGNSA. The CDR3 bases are TGTGCCAGCAGCTTAAGTTCGGGGGCGGGTGATACGCAGTATTTT. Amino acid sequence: CASSLSSGAGDTQYF.

The CDR3 loop reads CATSREKGAWGDGYTF. CDR3 bases: TGTGCCACCAGCAGAGAAAAAGGCGCCTGGGGTGATGGCTACACCTTC. The chain uses TRBV15 and TRBJ1-2; D remains ambiguous. CDR3 length: 16 residues. Trimming left V 0 bases short and J 6 bases short, with 17 bases between. Germline values: CDR1 LNHNV, CDR2 YYDKDF (reference sequence).